The 15 T cell receptor beta chains below come from one sample, sequenced in a study of CD8 T cells in acute hepatitis C reinfection. The repertoire was sequenced with immunoSEQ multiplex PCR; TCRdb's copy has only in-frame clones and lacks some. The data contain 30,000 to 45,000 clones, 80% to 90% of them singletons. As for time point: naive CD8 control sorted from an acute-time-point sample. The sample consisted of naive CD8+ T cells from PBMCs. These receptor sequences come from a woman between 18 and 30 years old who spontaneously cleared hepatitis C infection.

This rearrangement joins TRBV21-1 to TRBJ1-1. TRBV21-1 corresponds to a pseudogene. The CDR3 consists of 18 residues. This CDR3 reads CASSKFYRSSKLSTEAFF. The CDR3 coding sequence is TGTGCCAGCAGCAAATTTTATCGGTCCAGTAAGTTAAGCACTGAAGCTTTCTTT.

This chain links TRBV5-6 with TRBJ2-7; D gene unclear. CDR3 length: 11 amino acids. Trimming stripped 3 bases from V and 6 bases from J, with 7 bases between. From germline, CDR1 is SGHDT and CDR2 YYEEEE. The CDR3 DNA follows: TGTGCCAGCAGCTGGGCAAGCGAGCAGTACTTC. Translation gives CASSWASEQYF.

The chain carries TRBV27 and TRBJ2-1; D might be TRBD1 (6 bases). The V gene lost 5 bases and the J gene lost 2 bases, with 22 bases spanning the gap. Germline V gene data show CDR1 as MNHEY and CDR2 as SMNVEV (reference sequence). This CDR3 comprises 18 residues. This chain's CDR3 is CASSIIVPGEPPYNEQFF. CDR3 sequence (DNA): TGTGCCAGCAGTATAATTGTTCCAGGGGAGCCCCCCTACAATGAGCAGTTCTTC.

The V call is TRBV6-6, the J call TRBJ1-5; D might be TRBD1 (6 bases). The CDR3 has 15 residues. Germline V gene data show CDR1 as MNHNY and CDR2 as SVGAGI (reference sequence). V was trimmed by 8 bases and J by 7 bases, leaving 21 bases between them. The CDR3 DNA is TGTGCCAGCGCCAAAGATAGGACAGAGGAACAGCCCCAGCATTTT. This codes for CASAKDRTEEQPQHF.

This sequence joins TRBV5-8 and TRBJ1-5; no clear D gene. CDR1 is SGHTS, CDR2 YDEGEE, per germline. This CDR3 comprises 14 residues. The germline V and J ends were trimmed by 0 bases and 5 bases, with 9 bases remaining between them. Written as DNA, the CDR3 is TGTGCCAGCAGCTTGGTGTCAACGTATCAGCCCCAGCATTTT. Residues: CASSLVSTYQPQHF.

The J gene is TRBJ2-7, the V gene TRBV2; D is unclear. The V gene lost 4 bases and the J gene lost 0 bases, with 7 bases spanning the gap. There are 13 residues in the CDR3. The germline gives CDR1 SNHLY, CDR2 FYNNEI. In DNA form, the CDR3 reads TGTGCCAGCAGTGTTACTCTCTCCTACGAGCAGTACTTC. As protein: CASSVTLSYEQYF.

The chain links TRBV13 to TRBJ2-5; no definite D call. The CDR3 spans 15 residues. Trimming removed 5 bases at V and 0 bases at J, with 13 bases between. The germline CDR1 and CDR2 sequences are PRHDT and FYEKMQ (reference sequence). The CDR3, as DNA: TGTGCCAGCAGCGCCGCTCTAGGGAACCAAGAGACCCAGTACTTC. This gives the protein CASSAALGNQETQYF.

The chain couples TRBV15 to TRBJ1-1, with D perhaps matching TRBD1 (5 bases). The CDR3 is 14 residues long. Trimming left V 3 bases short and J 4 bases short, with 12 bases between. From germline, CDR1 is LNHNV and CDR2 YYDKDF (reference sequence). The CDR3 nucleotides are TGTGCCACCAGCAGTGACCGGGGGGTCACTGAAGCTTTCTTT. Translation: CATSSDRGVTEAFF.

The chain employs TRBV19 and TRBJ2-5; 8 positions agree with TRBD2. Germline V CDR1 and CDR2: LNHDA, SQIVND (reference sequence). The ends lost 5 bases at V and 3 bases at J; junction bases unmatched: 8. This CDR3 spans 15 amino acids. The CDR3 DNA reads TGTGCCAGTAGTCCGATTAGCGGGAATAAAGAGACCCAGTACTTC. This translates into CASSPISGNKETQYF.

Notes on this clone: The junction differs from germline at one of its ends, possibly a read error. The rearrangement links TRBV25-1 to TRBJ2-7; 9 bases align to TRBD1. The CDR3 sequence is 13 residues long. Germline V lookup: CDR1 MGHDK, CDR2 SYGVNS. CDR3 sequence reads: CASGPGQGYEQHF. CDR3 DNA: TGTGCCAGCGGTCCGGGACAGGGCTACGAGCAGCACTTC.

The chain combines TRBV27 with TRBJ2-7; the D is unclear. Germline V gene sequence: CDR1 MNHEY, CDR2 SMNVEV (reference sequence). Between the trimmed V and J ends, which lost 2 bases and 0 bases, there was a span of 11 bases. This CDR3 has 15 residues. The CDR3 nucleotides read TGTGCCAGCAGTTTAGCCATGCCGAGCTCCTACGAGCAGTACTTC. Amino acid sequence: CASSLAMPSSYEQYF.

This chain uses TRBV5-4 with TRBJ1-4; no clear D. The CDR3 has 16 residues. V dropped 3 bases and J dropped 0 bases, with 12 bases sitting between them. Germline values: CDR1 SGHNT, CDR2 YYREEE (reference sequence). The CDR3 is CASSSTAETTNEKLFF. CDR3 in DNA: TGTGCCAGCAGCTCCACGGCGGAGACAACTAATGAAAAACTGTTTTTT.

The CDR3, as DNA: TGTGCCATCAATTCAGGGGGGCTTGGGGAGCTGTTTTTT. Translated, it gives CAINSGGLGELFF. This chain joins TRBV10-3 and TRBJ2-2; maybe TRBD1 (7 bases). CDR1 ENHRY and CDR2 SYGVKD come from the germline V gene. This CDR3 is 13 amino acids long. Trimming took 7 bases from V and 8 from J, leaving 14 bases between them.

V is TRBV30 and J is TRBJ1-5; D might be TRBD1 (5 bases). V was shortened by 2 bases and J by 2 bases, with 10 bases between the two germline ends. CDR3 length: 14 amino acids. Germline V gene sequence: CDR1 GTSNPN, CDR2 SVGIG (reference sequence). The CDR3 loop reads CAWSKGLGNQPQHF. The DNA for the CDR3 is TGTGCCTGGAGTAAGGGGCTGGGCAATCAGCCCCAGCATTTT.

The chain is built from TRBV27 and TRBJ2-3; D is perhaps TRBD2 (5 bases). CDR3 size: 13 residues. The ends were cut back, 6 bases at V and 7 bases at J, with 14 bases in the middle. CDR1 is MNHEY, CDR2 SMNVEV, per germline (reference sequence). DNA for the CDR3: TGTGCCAGCAGCCCTGCCCCGGGGAATACGCAGTATTTT. This encodes CASSPAPGNTQYF.